Sequencing of this TCR beta chain was carried out in a study of T cell clonality in common variable immunodeficiency. J lost 0 bases, V lost 4 bases, and 4 bases had no gene match. The germline V gene has CDR1 SGHDT and CDR2 YYEEEE. CDR3 length equals 15 residues. This clone was detected ten times or more. The missing CDR3 end, 3 residues past where the read stops, is filled in from the germline J gene. This CDR3 is also generated by other DNA sequences in the sample. The protocol was immunoSEQ multiplex PCR, while the TCRdb copy is restricted to in-frame clones and leaves out a portion. The sample contains under 50,000 clones, none of them singletons.

The chain recombines TRBV5-6 with TRBJ1-3, with 7 bases aligning to TRBD1. This TCR was sampled from a person aged 18 to 75 in good health. Sequencing was done on a sample of peripheral blood mononuclear cells. The CDR3 DNA, read in part, is TGTGCCAGCAGCAGTACAGGGGACTCTGGAAACACC. Its translation is CASSSTGDSGNT. The entire CDR3 sequence reads CASSSTGDSGNTIYF.